This T cell receptor (beta chain) was sequenced for a study of T-cell memory formation after mild COVID-19. Using constant-segment primers, 5'RACE produced TCR alpha and TCR beta cDNA libraries carrying sample barcodes and UMIs. Each CDR3 protein is one row after TCRdb ran MiXCR on the 5' RACE reads. The table lists approximately 580,000 distinct CDR3 sequences, roughly 21% of them singletons. Germline lookup yields CDR1 DFQATT and CDR2 SNEGSKA (reference sequence). The CDR3 length is 14 residues. Trimming removed 6 bases from V and 6 bases from J; junction bases left unmatched: 4. The chain carries TRBV20-1 and TRBJ2-1; the match to TRBD2 covers 14 bases. This clonotype was sampled from an adult woman who had mild COVID-19 (a few samples of this study predate the infection). Cell type and time point are not known. The sequenced sample was PBMCs or a T cell subset sorted from them (not recorded which). CDR3 nucleotide sequence: TGCAGTGCCAGGACTAGCGGGGGGATCAATGAGCAGTTCTTC. Protein product: CSARTSGGINEQFF.